The 26 T cell receptor beta chains listed next were all sequenced from one sample in a study of blood T cell repertoires in COVID-19. Assay: immunoSEQ multiplex PCR; the TCRdb copy retains only in-frame clones and omits some. The sample lists about 140,000 clones; around 84% were seen once. Specimen: peripheral blood. The receptors here all came from a woman in her fifties or sixties with acute or convalescent COVID-19.

The chain joins TRBV3-1 (or the pseudogene TRBV3-2) to TRBJ2-7; 8 bases match TRBD1. Germline CDR1 LGHDT, CDR2 YNNKEL (reference sequence). J gave up 3 bases and V 8 bases, and 12 bases lay outside the gene matches. The CDR3 totals 15 residues. CDR3 in amino acids: CASGDRGTFLYEQYF. The CDR3 DNA follows: TGTGCCAGCGGCGACAGGGGAACGTTCCTCTACGAGCAGTACTTC.

This clone was detected once. This sequence joins TRBV4-2 and TRBJ2-7; TRBD2 matches at 10 bases. V lost 1 base, J lost 0 bases, and 12 bases stayed unmatched. This CDR3 is 19 amino acids long. Per the germline V gene, CDR1 is LGHNA and CDR2 is YNFKEQ. This CDR3 reads CASSQGGGLAGASSYEQYF. In nucleotides, the CDR3 is TGTGCCAGCAGCCAAGGCGGGGGGCTAGCGGGGGCTAGCTCCTACGAGCAGTACTTC.

The chain employs TRBV21-1 and TRBJ1-2. TRBV21-1 is a recognized pseudogene. This CDR3 is built from 14 residues. CDR3 sequence (DNA): TGTGCCAGCAGCAAATCGGGGGGAGGCTATGGCTACACCTTC. This encodes CASSKSGGGYGYTF.

V gene TRBV5-4 combines with J gene TRBJ2-6; 8 bases are a match to TRBD1. The CDR3 runs 16 residues. Per germline, CDR1 SGHNT and CDR2 YYREEE (reference sequence). Trimming cost V 4 bases and J 4 bases; bases outside gene matches: 7. The CDR3 sequence is CASSLQGAQGANVLTF. CDR3 DNA: TGTGCCAGCAGCCTGCAGGGGGCGCAAGGGGCCAACGTCCTGACTTTC.

The V call is TRBV5-1, the J call TRBJ1-1; 8 nucleotides match TRBD1. Germline CDR1 and CDR2: SGHRS and YFSETQ. V lost 2 bases to trimming and J lost 1 base; unmatched junction nucleotides: 10. The CDR3 runs to 17 residues. The CDR3 bases are TGCGCCAGCAGCTTAGGGGGAGCCGGGACAGGGAACACTGAAGCTTTCTTT. Protein: CASSLGGAGTGNTEAFF.

This chain connects TRBV24-1 to TRBJ2-2; D is unresolved. CDR3 length: 11 amino acids. Between the trimmed V and J ends, which lost 6 bases and 7 bases, there was a span of 5 bases. In germline, CDR1 is KGHDR, CDR2 SFDVKD. The CDR3 sequence is CATSFYGELFF. DNA for the CDR3: TGTGCCACCAGTTTCTACGGGGAGCTGTTTTTT.

This chain connects TRBV6-6 to TRBJ2-2; the D gene is possibly TRBD1 (5 bases). The CDR3 loop spans 15 amino acids. CDR1 and CDR2 from the germline V gene are MNHNY and SVGAGI (reference sequence). Trimming removed 1 base at V and 3 bases at J, with 9 bases between. CDR3 in DNA: TGTGCCAGCAGTTACTGGCAGGGTTACACCGGGGAGCTGTTTTTT. Its protein is CASSYWQGYTGELFF.

The chain is built from TRBV9 and TRBJ1-2; possibly TRBD1 for D (6 bases). The ends were cut back, 0 bases at V and 5 bases at J, with 14 bases in the middle. The CDR3 has 15 amino acids. The germline V gene has CDR1 SGDLS and CDR2 YYNGEE. Here the CDR3 DNA reads TGTGCCAGCAGCGTAGATGACAGGTCCCCTTATGGCTACACCTTC. It translates to CASSVDDRSPYGYTF.

The genes are TRBV27 and TRBJ1-6; D uncertain. The ends were cut back, 5 bases at V and 14 bases at J, with 13 bases in the middle. Germline values: CDR1 MNHEY, CDR2 SMNVEV (reference sequence). The CDR3 runs 12 residues. The CDR3 protein is CASSKPSMALHF. In DNA, the CDR3 is TGTGCCAGCAGTAAACCGAGTATGGCCCTCCACTTT.

The chain employs TRBV3-1 (or the pseudogene TRBV3-2) and TRBJ2-7; 8 bases match TRBD1. V lost 1 base and J lost 0; bases outside the gene matches: 5. The CDR3 has 16 residues. Looked up from germline, CDR1 is LGHDT and CDR2 is YNNKEL (reference sequence). The chain's CDR3 is CASSQVAGTGSYEQYF. The CDR3 region has the DNA TGTGCCAGCAGCCAAGTGGCAGGGACAGGCTCCTACGAGCAGTACTTC.

The CDR3 is CASSSPGQGATGELFF. As DNA, the CDR3 is TGTGCCAGCAGTTCACCGGGACAGGGGGCGACCGGGGAGCTGTTTTTT. The V and J genes are TRBV7-9 and TRBJ2-2; TRBD1 matches at 12 bases. From germline, CDR1 is SEHNR and CDR2 FQNEAQ (reference sequence). The CDR3 is made up of 16 amino acids. V was clipped by 6 bases and J by 5 bases; unmatched bases: 7. Supplemented by reference TRBV7-9 and TRBJ2-2, the full variable domain reads DTGVSQNPRHKITKRGQNVTFRCDPISEHNRLYWYRQTLGQGPEFLTYFQNEAQLEKSRLLSDRFSAERPKGSFSTLEIQRTEQGDSAMYLCASSSPGQGATGELFFGEGSRLTVL.

This clone was seen just once. The chain joins TRBV25-1 to TRBJ1-5, with D possibly matching TRBD1 (6 bases). There are 15 residues in the CDR3. Germline CDR1 and CDR2: MGHDK and SYGVNS. Trimming pared 4 bases from V and 0 bases from J, leaving 10 bases between. In DNA form, the CDR3 reads TGTGCCAGCAGTGCGGCAGGGGATAGCAATCAGCCCCAGCATTTT. It encodes CASSAAGDSNQPQHF.

This rearrangement joins TRBV9 to TRBJ1-6; weak D call: TRBD1 (6 bases). Germline CDR1 is SGDLS and CDR2 is YYNGEE. There are 12 residues in the CDR3. The V end was cut by 3 bases, the J end by 14 bases, with 12 bases between. The CDR3 loop is CASSEGSGALHF. Written as DNA, the CDR3 is TGTGCCAGCAGCGAGGGTTCAGGGGCCCTCCACTTT.

This rearrangement joins TRBV7-9 to TRBJ1-2, with TRBD1 as a possible D gene (5 bases). The V end lost 3 bases, the J end lost 3 bases, and 20 bases lay between the germline ends. The CDR3 runs to 17 residues. The germline V gene encodes CDR1 SEHNR and CDR2 FQNEAQ (reference sequence). In nucleotides, the CDR3 is TGTGCCAGCAGCTTCTCGGGGGGGTCCGGTAAGGACTATGGCTACACCTTC. Protein sequence: CASSFSGGSGKDYGYTF.

The chain joins TRBV9 to TRBJ2-7; 8 nucleotides align to TRBD1. V trimming: 4 bases; J trimming: 7 bases; junction bases outside the gene matches: 10. The CDR3 is 14 residues long. Germline assignment: CDR1 SGDLS and CDR2 YYNGEE. Written as DNA, the CDR3 is TGTGCCAGCAGCCGTGACAGGGGTCTTGGTGAGCAGTACTTC. Translated: CASSRDRGLGEQYF. Full variable domain (remainder filled in from reference TRBV9 and TRBJ2-7): DSGVTQTPKHLITATGQRVTLRCSPRSGDLSVYWYQQSLDQGLQFLIQYYNGEERAKGNILERFSAQQFPDLHSELNLSSLELGDSALYFCASSRDRGLGEQYFGPGTRLTVT.

The chain has TRBV5-5 and TRBJ2-2, with TRBD1 identical over 10 bases. V shed 0 bases, J shed 0 bases, and the junction held 8 bases outside the gene matches. CDR1 and CDR2 from the germline V gene are SGHKS and YYEKEE (reference sequence). The length of the CDR3 is 19 residues. The CDR3 nucleotides are TGTGCCAGCAGCTTGGGGACAGGGGGACGCTGGGCGAACACCGGGGAGCTGTTTTTT. Translation: CASSLGTGGRWANTGELFF.

The V gene is TRBV2, the J gene TRBJ2-1; D gene ambiguous. The germline V gene has CDR1 SNHLY and CDR2 FYNNEI. Trimming stripped 6 bases from V and 4 bases from J, with 4 bases between. This CDR3 has 11 amino acids. The CDR3 region has the DNA TGTGCCAGCAGACAATACAATGAGCAGTTCTTC. Protein product: CASRQYNEQFF.

The rearrangement joins TRBV19 to TRBJ1-6, with D possibly TRBD1 on 5 matching bases. The CDR3 runs to 20 residues. Germline CDR1 and CDR2: LNHDA and SQIVND (reference sequence). V shed 3 bases and J shed 0 bases, with 21 bases lying between them. The CDR3 DNA follows: TGTGCCAGTAGTATCCGCTTGATGGACACGCTTAGCTCCTATAATTCACCCCTCCACTTT. The encoded protein is CASSIRLMDTLSSYNSPLHF.

The genes are TRBV18 and TRBJ2-7; 7 bases line up with TRBD1. V gave up 6 bases and J gave up 1 base; unmatched junction bases: 6. The CDR3 length is 14 residues. Germline CDR1 reads KGHSH; CDR2 reads LQKENI. For the CDR3, the DNA is TGTGCCAGCTCCCCGACAGGGAGTTCCTACGAGCAGTACTTC. It is translated as CASSPTGSSYEQYF.

This clone was seen just once. The rearrangement joins TRBV5-1 to TRBJ2-1, with unresolved D. The V end was cut by 0 bases, the J end by 6 bases, with 7 bases between. This CDR3 comprises 13 residues. Per germline, CDR1 SGHRS and CDR2 YFSETQ. As DNA, the CDR3 is TGCGCCAGCAGCTTGGGACTGGTCAATGAGCAGTTCTTC. Translation gives CASSLGLVNEQFF.

V usage is TRBV7-9 and J usage is TRBJ2-1; possible D gene TRBD1, 5 bases. V lost 5 bases, J lost 2 bases, and 16 bases lay in between. The CDR3 consists of 16 residues. Germline CDR1 is SEHNR and CDR2 is FQNEAQ (reference sequence). The CDR3 protein is CASSPGSAGTYNEQFF. The CDR3 nucleotides are TGTGCCAGCAGCCCAGGGTCGGCAGGGACCTACAATGAGCAGTTCTTC.

The chain employs TRBV7-9 and TRBJ1-1, with D possibly being TRBD1 (6 bases). Germline loops: CDR1 SEHNR, CDR2 FQNEAQ (reference sequence). V lost 0 bases to trimming and J lost 7 bases, with 12 bases between them. This CDR3 is 14 amino acids long. Here the CDR3 reads CASSLANRVDEAFF. CDR3 nucleotide sequence: TGTGCCAGCAGCTTAGCTAACAGGGTTGATGAAGCTTTCTTT.

This CDR3 is CASSALGQGRTEAFF. Written as DNA, the CDR3 is TGTGCCAGTAGCGCCCTGGGACAGGGGCGTACTGAAGCTTTCTTT. This chain links TRBV19 with TRBJ1-1, with 10 nucleotides matching TRBD1. The CDR3 spans 15 residues. The V gene end was trimmed by 6 bases and the J gene end by 5 bases; junction bases not matched to a gene: 9. Germline values: CDR1 LNHDA, CDR2 SQIVND (reference sequence).

This sequence joins TRBV7-8 and TRBJ2-1; TRBD2 is a possible D gene (6 bases). The CDR3 is made up of 14 amino acids. Germline V lookup: CDR1 SGHVS, CDR2 FQNEAQ. V lost 5 bases, J lost 7 bases, and 15 bases lay in between. The CDR3 bases are TGTGCCAGCAGCCCCGTAAGGACTACAAATGAGCAGTTCTTC. Encoded protein: CASSPVRTTNEQFF.

The rearrangement joins TRBV19 to TRBJ2-1, with TRBD2 matching 9 bases. Germline CDR1 and CDR2: LNHDA and SQIVND (reference sequence). The CDR3 consists of 13 residues. V lost 5 bases to trimming and J lost 13 bases; unmatched junction nucleotides: 9. The CDR3 sequence is CASSERRGGTQFF. The CDR3 bases are TGTGCCAGTAGTGAACGGCGGGGGGGAACCCAGTTCTTC.

This chain joins TRBV5-1 and TRBJ2-1; maybe TRBD2 (7 bases). Germline V gene data show CDR1 as SGHRS and CDR2 as YFSETQ. CDR3 length: 21 residues. V was trimmed by 0 bases and J by 10 bases, leaving 35 bases between them. The CDR3 sequence: CASSLERDKWTSRRDRYEQFF. The CDR3, as DNA: TGCGCCAGCAGCTTGGAGAGGGACAAATGGACTAGTAGACGAGACCGCTACGAGCAGTTCTTC.